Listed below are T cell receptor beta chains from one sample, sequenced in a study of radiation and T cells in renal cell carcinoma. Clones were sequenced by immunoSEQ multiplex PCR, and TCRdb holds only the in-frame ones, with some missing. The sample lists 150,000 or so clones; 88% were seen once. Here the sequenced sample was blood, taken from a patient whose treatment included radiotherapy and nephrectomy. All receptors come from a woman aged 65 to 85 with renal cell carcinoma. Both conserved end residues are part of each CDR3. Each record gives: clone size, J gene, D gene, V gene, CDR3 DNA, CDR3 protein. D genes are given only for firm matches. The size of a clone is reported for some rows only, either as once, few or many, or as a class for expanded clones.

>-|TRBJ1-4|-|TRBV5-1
TGCGCCAGCAGCTTTGATCCCACCGGGGAAAAACTGTTTTTT
CASSFDPTGEKLFF
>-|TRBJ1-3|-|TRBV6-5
TGTGCCAGCAGTTCGGACAGAAATGGAAACACCATATATTTT
CASSSDRNGNTIYF
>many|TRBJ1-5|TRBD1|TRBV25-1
TGTGCCAGCAGACAGGGGAATCAGCCCCAGCATTTT
CASRQGNQPQHF
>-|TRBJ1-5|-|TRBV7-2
TGTGCCAGCAGCTTGAGGGTCGTCAATCAGCCCCAGCATTTT
CASSLRVVNQPQHF
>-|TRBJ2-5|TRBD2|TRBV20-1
TGCAGTTCCGGGGGGGGAGAGACCCAGTACTTC
CSSGGGETQYF
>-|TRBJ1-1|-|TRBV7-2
TGTGCCAGCAGCTTAGCCTCCGTGACAGATACTGAAGCTTTCTTT
CASSLASVTDTEAFF
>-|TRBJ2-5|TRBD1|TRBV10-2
TGCGCCAGCAGTGAGTTCGCCCAGGGGGCTGGGACCCAGTACTTC
CASSEFAQGAGTQYF
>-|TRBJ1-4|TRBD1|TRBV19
TGTGCCAGTAGTATAGAACAGGGGAGGTATGGTGAAAAACTGTTTTTT
CASSIEQGRYGEKLFF
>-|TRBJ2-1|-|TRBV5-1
TGCGCCAGCAGCTTGGAACAGGGTCCGTACAATGAGCAGTTCTTC
CASSLEQGPYNEQFF
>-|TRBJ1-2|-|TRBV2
TGTGCCAGCAGTGAAGTAAATCGGGGCCCTGGTGGCTACACCTTC
CASSEVNRGPGGYTF
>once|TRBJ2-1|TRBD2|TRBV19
TGTGCCAGTAGCAACCTAGCGGGGGGATCTTACAATGAGCAGTTCTTC
CASSNLAGGSYNEQFF
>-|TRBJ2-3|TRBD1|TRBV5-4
TGTGCCAGCAGCTTGGGGGTCCGGACAGGGGGCGGCACAGATACGCAGTATTTT
CASSLGVRTGGGTDTQYF
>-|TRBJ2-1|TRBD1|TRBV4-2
TGTGCCAGCAGCCCCCGGACAGGGAGAGGGGACAATGAGCAGTTCTTC
CASSPRTGRGDNEQFF
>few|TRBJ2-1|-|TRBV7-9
TGTGCCAGCAGCCAAGGGACATGGGAGCAGTTCTTC
CASSQGTWEQFF
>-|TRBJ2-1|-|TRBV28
TGTGCCAGCAGACTGCGCCCCTACAATGAGCAGTTCTTC
CASRLRPYNEQFF
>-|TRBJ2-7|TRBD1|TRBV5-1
TGCGCCAGCAGCAGGACAGGGGGCGACGAGCAGTACTTC
CASSRTGGDEQYF
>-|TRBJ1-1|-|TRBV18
TGTGCCAGCTCACCACCGACAGTGAACACTGAAGCTTTCTTT
CASSPPTVNTEAFF
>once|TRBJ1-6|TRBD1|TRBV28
TGTGCCAGCAAGATCCGGGACAGGGTGGGTTCACCCCTCCACTTT
CASKIRDRVGSPLHF
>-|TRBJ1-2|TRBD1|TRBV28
TGTGCCAGCAGTTTGGCCGGGACAGGTTTCTATGGCTACACCTTC
CASSLAGTGFYGYTF
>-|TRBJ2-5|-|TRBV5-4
TGTGCCAGCAGCTACATCGGCCGGGAAGAGACCCAGTACTTC
CASSYIGREETQYF
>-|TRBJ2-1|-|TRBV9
TGTGCCAGCAGCGTAGAGATCGGGGTATCCTACAATGAGCAGTTCTTC
CASSVEIGVSYNEQFF
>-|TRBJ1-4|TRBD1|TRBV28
TGTGCCAGCAGCCGTCCCGGGACAGGGGGAGATTCCCCCTGGTCTGGGGTTTTT
CASSRPGTGGDSPWSGVF
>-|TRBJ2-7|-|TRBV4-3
TGCGCCAGCAGCCAAGGGAAGGGCTACGAGCAGTACTTC
CASSQGKGYEQYF
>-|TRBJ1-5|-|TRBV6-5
TGTGCCAGCAGTTACTCGACTACAGATCAGCCCCAGCATTTT
CASSYSTTDQPQHF
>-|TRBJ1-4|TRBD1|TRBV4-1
TGCGCCAGCAGCCTAAGGGGACAGGGGGATACAACTAATGAAAAACTGTTTTTT
CASSLRGQGDTTNEKLFF
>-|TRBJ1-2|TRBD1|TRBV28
TGTGCCAGCAGGGCAGGACAGGGACATGGCTACACCTTC
CASRAGQGHGYTF
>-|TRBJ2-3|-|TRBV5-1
TGCGCCAGCAGCTTGGACAGCAGCACAGATACGCAGTATTTT
CASSLDSSTDTQYF
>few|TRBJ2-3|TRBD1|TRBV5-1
TGCGCCAGCAGCCCAACAGGGGCTTACACAGATACGCAGTATTTT
CASSPTGAYTDTQYF
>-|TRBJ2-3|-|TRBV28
TGTGCCAGCAGTTTTGTGGCCCGCACAGATACGCAGTATTTT
CASSFVARTDTQYF
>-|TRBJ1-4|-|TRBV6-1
TGTGCCAGCAGTGAAGGCGGCGGGGGCGAAAAACTGTTTTTT
CASSEGGGGEKLFF
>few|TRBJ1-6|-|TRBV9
TGTGCCAGCAGCGCCGTCGGGACCGACTCACCCCTCCACTTT
CASSAVGTDSPLHF
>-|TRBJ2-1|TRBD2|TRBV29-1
TGCAGCGTTGGAGGGACTAGCGGGGGGCCTGAGCAGTTCTTC
CSVGGTSGGPEQFF
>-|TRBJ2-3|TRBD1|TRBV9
TGTGCCAGCCAGGGGGTAGATACGCAGTATTTT
CASQGVDTQYF
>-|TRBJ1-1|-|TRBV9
TGTGCCAGCAGCGTAGGGGGATCCGGCACTGAAGCTTTCTTT
CASSVGGSGTEAFF
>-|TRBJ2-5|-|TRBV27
TGTGCCAGCAGTCCCTATGTACAGAGGATCCAAGAGACCCAGTACTTC
CASSPYVQRIQETQYF
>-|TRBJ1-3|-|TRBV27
TGTGCCAGCAGATACGGAAACACCATATATTTT
CASRYGNTIYF
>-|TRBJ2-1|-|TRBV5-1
TGCGCCAGCAGCACCACCGGGACGGAGAACAATGAGCAGTTCTTC
CASSTTGTENNEQFF
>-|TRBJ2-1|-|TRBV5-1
TGCGCCAGCAGCTTACTACAGCGAGGATACAATGAGCAGTTCTTC
CASSLLQRGYNEQFF